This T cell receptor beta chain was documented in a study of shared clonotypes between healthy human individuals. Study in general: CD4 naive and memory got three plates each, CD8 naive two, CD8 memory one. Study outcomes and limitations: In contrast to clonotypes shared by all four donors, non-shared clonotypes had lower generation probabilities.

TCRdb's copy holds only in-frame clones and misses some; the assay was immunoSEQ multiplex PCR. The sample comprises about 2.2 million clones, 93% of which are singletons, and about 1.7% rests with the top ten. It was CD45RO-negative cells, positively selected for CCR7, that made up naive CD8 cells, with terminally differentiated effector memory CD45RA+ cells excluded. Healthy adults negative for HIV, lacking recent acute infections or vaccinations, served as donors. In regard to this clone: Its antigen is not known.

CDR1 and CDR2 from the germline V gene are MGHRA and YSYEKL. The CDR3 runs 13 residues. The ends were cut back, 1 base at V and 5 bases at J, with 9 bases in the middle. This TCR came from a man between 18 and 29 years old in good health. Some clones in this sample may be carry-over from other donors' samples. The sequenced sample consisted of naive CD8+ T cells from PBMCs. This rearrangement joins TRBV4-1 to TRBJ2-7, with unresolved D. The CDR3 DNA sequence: TGCGCCAGCAGCCAAGTCGTTAGAGACGAGCAGTACTTC. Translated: CASSQVVRDEQYF.